Listed below are T cell receptor beta chains from one sample, sequenced in a study of blood T cells in healthy people across ages. Using its own MiXCR run on the 5' RACE reads, TCRdb lists one record per CDR3 protein. The data hold roughly 1.4 million distinct CDR3 sequences, with 55% to 75% observed a single time. Sequenced material: blood. These TCRs come from a man younger than 35 in good health. Both conserved end residues are part of each CDR3. The D gene is left open where the match is weak. Only part of the rows carry a size: once, few, many, or a class if the clone is expanded.

J gene | clone size | V gene | D gene | CDR3 DNA | CDR3 protein
TRBJ2-3 | NA | TRBV15 | TRBD2 | TGTGCCACCTCTGGGACTAGCGGAGACACAGATACGCAGTATTTT | CATSGTSGDTDTQYF
TRBJ2-1 | few | TRBV3-1 | TRBD1 | TGTGCCAGCAGCCAACCGGGACAGGGACACAATGAGCAGTTCTTC | CASSQPGQGHNEQFF
TRBJ2-1 | NA | TRBV7-2 | NA | TGTGCCAGCAGCCCCCCCGCGGGGCGCTCCTACAATGAGCAGTTCTTC | CASSPPAGRSYNEQFF
TRBJ2-7 | NA | TRBV7-9 | NA | TGTGCCAGCAGCTTAACCGGGGCCTCCCGGGACGAGCAGTACTTC | CASSLTGASRDEQYF
TRBJ2-7 | few | TRBV2 | TRBD1 | TGTGCCAGCCAGGACAGGATCTACGAGCAGTACTTC | CASQDRIYEQYF
TRBJ2-7 | NA | TRBV10-3 | NA | TGTGCCATCAAAGACCCCCTTAACGTTCAGTACTTC | CAIKDPLNVQYF
TRBJ1-2 | few | TRBV7-9 | NA | TGTGCCAGCAGCTTAGGGACAACCGCGGAAGGCTACACCTTC | CASSLGTTAEGYTF
TRBJ1-1 | NA | TRBV10-3 | NA | TGTGCCATCACCGAGACAGTGGGAATTGGAGCTTTCTTT | CAITETVGIGAFF
TRBJ2-7 | NA | TRBV20-1 | TRBD1 | TGCAGTGCCTATCCTGACAGGGGGCTCTACGAGCAGTACTTC | CSAYPDRGLYEQYF
TRBJ1-2 | NA | TRBV4-1 | NA | TGCGCCAGCAGCCACTCACAGCAGACTAACTATGGCTACACCTTC | CASSHSQQTNYGYTF
TRBJ2-1 | NA | TRBV5-1 | TRBD2 | TGCGCCAGCAGCTCTTTACCTCCGGGACTAGCGGGAGGCCACTTCTACAATGAGCAGTTCTTC | CASSSLPPGLAGGHFYNEQFF
TRBJ1-1 | NA | TRBV29-1 | NA | TGCAGCGTTGGATGGGGAACCTCCGGCTACACTGAAGCTTTCTTT | CSVGWGTSGYTEAFF
TRBJ1-4 | NA | TRBV12-3/TRBV12-4 | NA | TGTGCCAGCAGACTTGACATGGGTTGGGAAAAACTGTTTTTT | CASRLDMGWEKLFF
TRBJ2-7 | NA | TRBV27 | TRBD2 | TGTGCCAGCAGGCTAGCGGGGGACCCTTTCGAGCAGTACTTC | CASRLAGDPFEQYF
TRBJ2-1 | NA | TRBV4-3 | NA | TGCGCCAGCAGCCAATCCCCCCCGGGACTCCACAATGAGCAGTTCTTC | CASSQSPPGLHNEQFF
TRBJ2-7 | NA | TRBV7-9 | NA | TGTGCCAGCAGCTTTTCCTCCGGGACGTCCGGGTACGAGCAGTACTTC | CASSFSSGTSGYEQYF
TRBJ2-7 | few | TRBV29-1 | NA | TGCAGCGTTGAATTCAACTACGAGCAGTACTTC | CSVEFNYEQYF
TRBJ2-1 | NA | TRBV7-9 | TRBD2 | TGTGCCAGCAGCTTAGGGCTAGCGGGAGTAAGTGGGCCGGAGCAGTTCTTC | CASSLGLAGVSGPEQFF
TRBJ2-7 | NA | TRBV20-1 | NA | TGCAGTGCTAGAGTAAACCCGGCCAGCCCCTACGAGCAGTACTTC | CSARVNPASPYEQYF
TRBJ1-4 | NA | TRBV6-6 | TRBD1 | TGTGCCAGCAGTTACCAGGGGGCGAGTCGTGAAAAACTGTTTTTT | CASSYQGASREKLFF
TRBJ1-1 | NA | TRBV21-1 | NA | TGTGCCAGCAGCACCCGACAGGGGGCCCAGAACACTGAAGCTTTCTTT | CASSTRQGAQNTEAFF
TRBJ2-3 | NA | TRBV7-2 | NA | TGTGCCAGCAGCTCCCGTGTCCGGACAGTAAGCACAGATACGCAGTATTTT | CASSSRVRTVSTDTQYF
TRBJ2-1 | NA | TRBV20-1 | NA | TGCAGTGCTAGGACGGGACTCTCCTACAATGAGCAGTTCTTC | CSARTGLSYNEQFF
TRBJ1-1 | NA | TRBV10-1 | NA | TGCGCCAGCAGTGGAGGGGTTTATGGCACTGAAGCTTTCTTT | CASSGGVYGTEAFF
TRBJ2-7 | few | TRBV20-1 | TRBD1 | TGCAGTGCTTTCGGACAGGGCTTCACCTACGAGCAGTACTTC | CSAFGQGFTYEQYF
TRBJ2-7 | NA | TRBV20-1 | NA | TGCAGTGCCCTGATGGGGTACGAGCAGTACTTC | CSALMGYEQYF
TRBJ1-2 | NA | TRBV6-1 | NA | TGTGCCAGCAGTGACGCCCCCTCAGGGAGCTATGGCTACACCTTC | CASSDAPSGSYGYTF
TRBJ2-6 | NA | TRBV2 | NA | TGTGCCAGCAGTGAAGGTGAGGGCCGAAGCCTCTCTGGGGCCAACGTCCTGACTTTC | CASSEGEGRSLSGANVLTF
TRBJ2-2 | NA | TRBV25-1 | TRBD2 | TGTGCCAGCAGTGTTACTAGCGGGATTGGGGAAGTCACCGGGGAGCTGTTTTTT | CASSVTSGIGEVTGELFF
TRBJ1-1 | NA | TRBV5-1 | NA | TGCGCCAGCAGCCTCGACGGACCCCCCGGGACTGAAGCTTTCTTT | CASSLDGPPGTEAFF
TRBJ2-1 | NA | TRBV4-1 | NA | TGCGCCAGCAGCCAAGTCCCCAGGTACAATGAGCAGTTCTTC | CASSQVPRYNEQFF
TRBJ2-1 | NA | TRBV29-1 | NA | TGCAGCGTTGAACCCCGTGGGGGCGGAAGCTCCTACAATGAGCAGTTCTTC | CSVEPRGGGSSYNEQFF
TRBJ2-7 | few | TRBV7-2 | NA | TGTGCCAGCAGCTTAGGCGAAGCGGTGGACTACGAGCAGTACTTC | CASSLGEAVDYEQYF
TRBJ1-1 | few | TRBV7-9 | TRBD1 | TGTGCCAGCAGCGTAACAGGGGGGAACACTGAAGCTTTCTTT | CASSVTGGNTEAFF
TRBJ1-6 | once | TRBV4-3 | NA | TGCGCCAGCAGCCCGGGCCCTCCGGAGAATAATTCACCCCTCCACTTT | CASSPGPPENNSPLHF